The sequence of this T cell receptor beta chain was determined in a study of shared clonotypes between healthy human individuals (dated by TCRdb to about 2020). With respect to the entire study: Three men and a couple of women, aged 18 to 49 years, made up the cohort. For each donor, CD4 naive and CD4 memory were each run on three plates, CD8 naive on two plates, and CD8 memory on one plate. To estimate repertoire size and how much clonotypes are shared between individuals, the study performed deep sequencing of blood TCR repertoires from roughly five healthy adults. To increase sequencing depth and limit assay-specific biases, TCR repertoire library preparation and sequencing were carried out by different laboratories using diverse techniques. Per donor, leukapheresis produced somewhere between about 0.8 and 9 billion PBMCs. Study-wide findings and limitations: Pairwise subsampling indicated that sequencing depth was expected to affect the degree of clonotype sharing among donors. The small number of donors limited the genetic and exposure-history diversity represented. Clonotypes shared by all four sorted-subset donors showed higher generation probabilities than non-shared clonotypes. Sampling was restricted to blood, and TCR repertoires in tissue are likely to differ from TCR repertoires in blood. About 5% of naive CD4, roughly 3.6% of naive CD8, roughly 2.5% of memory CD4, and over 0.35% of memory CD8 clonotypes were shared across several donors. Rarefaction of sorted-subset datasets indicated incomplete sequencing despite the large sequencing depth. Estimated clonotype richness was generally larger for naive than for memory subsets.

Using the deep immunoSEQ assay, multiplex PCR amplified TCR CDR3 regions from genomic DNA. Genomic DNA extracted from each cell subset was distributed evenly over all wells of several immunoSEQ 96-well plates, and each plate served as one replicate. For sorted subsets, 150 to 200 ng genomic DNA, equal to 25,000 to 35,000 T cell genomes, was loaded into each replicate PCR. Purified libraries were quantified with a Qubit 3.0 fluorometer, sized on a Bioanalyzer 2100, and re-quantified with the KAPA Library Quantification kit. Every immunoSEQ 96-well plate was sequenced on a separate single-read 150-cycle Illumina NextSeq 550 flow cell. On the authors' methods: Because the immunoSEQ output held only junctional sequences and lacked quality scores, the filtering could not match the filtering applied to full-length reads. Sequences were annotated with PyIR, a Python wrapper for IgBLAST v1.9, and V/J genes and CDR3 were assigned using IMGT germline references. Reads were removed for weak V/J assignments (E-value above 1e-6), missing CDR3, stop codons, out-of-frame junctions, or ambiguous translated residues. V3J clonotypes were defined by identical inferred V gene, J gene, and CDR3 amino acid sequence. Percentage overlap between repertoires was calculated by dividing the number of shared unique clonotypes by the size of the smaller repertoire. Three approaches were used to assess repertoire richness: RTK rarefaction, the Chao1 estimator, and Recon v2.1 estimates of unobserved clonotypes. OLGA was used to compute generation probabilities for all TCRbeta clonotypes that the gDNA method yielded from a few donors. In its TCRdb copy, this immuneACCESS table keeps in-frame sequences only and misses some clones. Where compared with another copy, unresolved V genes explain less than half of these, and the others have no known cause. V, J and clone size were drawn from that table, and D and trimming were deduced from the DNA. This sample lists hundreds of thousands of clones; roughly 98% were detected once. The ten largest clones take up roughly 0.29% of the sample.

Via the germline V gene, CDR1 is MGHRA and CDR2 YSYEKL. V lost 5 bases and J lost 4 bases; the stretch between them is 23 bases long. Counted from cysteine to phenylalanine, this CDR3 has 17 amino acids. Only the CDR3 region is kept as DNA, spanning 51 bases read in frame from base 1. CD8 naive samples consisted of CD45RO-negative cells that were positively selected for CCR7, yielding a CD45RA+CCR7+ population without TemRA cells. The donors were healthy, HIV-negative adults with no recently reported acute infections or vaccinations. Every donor was a Caucasian adult living in Nashville, Tennessee, USA. After blood collection by leukapheresis, PBMCs were isolated using Ficoll-Histopaque density gradient centrifugation and then cryopreserved in the vapor phase of liquid nitrogen. Purity and quantity of every magnetically sorted T cell population were checked by analytical flow cytometry. Genomic DNA was isolated from each sorted fraction and quantified by UV absorbance on a Nanodrop 2000c.

On this clone itself: The antigen this receptor binds is unknown. Base qualities were left out, and no much larger clone turns up one base away.

The sequenced material came from naive CD8+ T cells sorted from blood. The cell subset or site tag for this specimen amounts to: CD45RA+CCR7+. The clonotype comes from a man aged 25 to 40 in good health. The V and J genes are TRBV4-1 and TRBJ2-5; a weak D assignment points to TRBD2 (6 bases agree). The nucleotide sequence reads as follows: TGCGCCAGCAGCAATCATCCTGCTAGCGATAGTGGAGAGACCCAGTACTTC. Translated, it gives CASSNHPASDSGETQYF.